This T cell receptor (beta chain) was profiled in a study of blood T cells in healthy people across ages. General observations from the study: With unsorted PBMCs, a conclusive comparison of naive versus antigen-experienced cells was not possible.

The CDR3 has 19 residues. The trim removed 2 bases at V and 2 bases at J, leaving 16 bases unmatched. Germline CDR1 LGHDT, CDR2 YNNKEL (reference sequence). The use of a sample-barcoded 5' primer and a J-beta primer mix characterized a second PCR of roughly 6 to 11 cycles. Each CDR3 protein is one row after TCRdb ran MiXCR on the 5' RACE reads. The sample has around 1,000,000 distinct CDR3 sequences; approximately 25% are singletons. This clonotype has just a few counts. Its antigen is undetermined. This sample was shared with a second study, whose subject was T cells of mothers and their children.

This clonotype was obtained from a girl aged 2-10 years in good health. The chain combines TRBV3-1 with TRBJ2-3; 7 positions agree with TRBD1. Material: blood. The CDR3 DNA reads as TGTGCCAGCAGCCAATGGGGACAGATTCTTAGTCGGGACACAGATACGCAGTATTTT. This sequence encodes CASSQWGQILSRDTDTQYF.